This T cell receptor beta chain stems from a study of glioma-infiltrating T cells. This clonotype has a count of ten or more. Its target is unknown. Germline V gene data show CDR1 as ENHRY and CDR2 as SYGVKD. The CDR3 loop spans 13 amino acids. Between the trimmed V and J ends, which lost 2 bases and 6 bases, there was a span of 7 bases. General study points: Very few CDR3 sequences were shared between tissue and blood. Above-expected tissue-blood divergence occurred in all gliomas, most in low-grade ones.

The iRepertoire nested amplicon-rescue multiplex PCR amplified TCR alpha and beta CDR3s from RNA. TCRdb ran MiXCR on the multiplex PCR reads and lists one entry per CDR3 protein. This sample has 150,000 to 200,000 distinct CDR3 sequences, with about 31% found just once. Input material: glioma tissue, nonneoplastic brain tissue, or PBMCs (not recorded which). The chain has TRBV10-3 and TRBJ2-2; no firm D call. This clonotype originated in a human donor with low-grade glioma or glioblastoma, undergoing nonglioma brain surgery, or in good health (not recorded which). The CDR3 spells CAISEGVAGELFF. The CDR3 DNA is TGTGCCATCAGTGAGGGGGTCGCCGGGGAGCTGTTTTTT.